This T cell receptor beta chain was captured in a study of blood T cell repertoires in COVID-19. Measured with immunoSEQ multiplex PCR; TCRdb has only the in-frame clones, and not every one. The data hold around 58,000 clones, with 88% observed a single time. From germline, CDR1 is MGHRA and CDR2 YSYEKL. This CDR3 has 18 residues. J gave up 1 base and V 5 bases, and 12 bases lay outside the gene matches. The receptor's source is a human donor in a cohort sampled during active COVID-19. Sample: peripheral blood. The chain couples TRBV4-1 to TRBJ2-1, with 9 nucleotides matching TRBD2. The CDR3: CASSAGLARGRSYNEQFF. Written as DNA, the CDR3 is TGCGCCAGCAGCGCAGGACTAGCGCGTGGACGGTCCTACAATGAGCAGTTCTTC.